These T cell receptor beta chains were read from a single sample in a study of T cells in Graves' hyperthyroidism and ophthalmopathy. TCRdb re-derived calls from the multiplex PCR reads in MiXCR, one entry per CDR3 protein. Among about 610,000 distinct CDR3 sequences listed, roughly 50% were seen once. The material sequenced was peripheral blood or thyroid tissue (not recorded which). These receptor sequences come from a woman younger than 35 with Graves' hyperthyroidism. Both conserved end residues are part of each CDR3. A D gene is named only where the DNA matches it firmly. The size field is filled for only some rows; it gives once, few, many or a size class.

v_call	d_call	j_call	clone_size	cdr3_aa	cdr3_nt
TRBV24-1	-	TRBJ2-1	many	CATSETGGRNNNEQFF	TGTGCCACCAGTGAAACGGGGGGCAGAAATAACAATGAGCAGTTCTTC
TRBV7-2	-	TRBJ1-1	many	CASSLQEGVNTEAFF	TGTGCCAGCAGCTTACAGGAAGGCGTGAACACTGAAGCTTTCTTT
TRBV11-2	TRBD2	TRBJ2-2	many	CASSIGLAENTGELFF	TGTGCCAGCAGCATCGGACTAGCGGAAAACACCGGGGAGCTGTTTTTT
TRBV15	TRBD2	TRBJ2-7	-	CATSHAGGLADSYEQYF	TGTGCCACCAGCCACGCCGGAGGGCTAGCGGACTCCTACGAGCAGTACTTC
TRBV6-5	TRBD1	TRBJ2-7	many	CASRSDRGSEQYF	TGTGCCAGCAGGTCCGACAGGGGTTCCGAGCAGTACTTC
TRBV7-2	TRBD2	TRBJ2-7	-	CASSLVSGISEQYF	TGTGCCAGCAGCTTAGTTAGCGGGATCTCGGAGCAGTACTTC
TRBV20-1	TRBD2	TRBJ2-3	-	CSARDRILAGIADTQYF	TGCAGTGCTAGAGATCGAATACTAGCGGGAATCGCAGATACGCAGTATTTT
TRBV9	-	TRBJ2-3	-	CASSEPNGTDTQYF	TGTGCCAGCAGCGAACCTAATGGCACAGATACGCAGTATTTT
TRBV12-3/TRBV12-4	-	TRBJ2-3	-	CASSLALGLYSTDTQYF	TGTGCCAGCAGTTTAGCATTGGGTCTTTATAGCACAGATACGCAGTATTTT
TRBV4-1	-	TRBJ1-2	many	CASSQDEVISYGYTF	TGCGCCAGCAGCCAAGATGAGGTTATCTCCTATGGCTACACCTTC
TRBV20-1	-	TRBJ1-2	many	CSAPQTANYGYTF	TGCAGTGCTCCTCAGACAGCGAACTATGGCTACACCTTC
TRBV29-1	-	TRBJ2-7	many	CSVLHGAYEQYF	TGCAGCGTCCTACACGGGGCCTACGAGCAGTACTTC
TRBV7-9	-	TRBJ2-3	-	CATSPGARRADTDTQYF	TGTGCCACCTCGCCCGGGGCAAGGAGGGCGGATACAGATACGCAGTATTTT
TRBV7-3	-	TRBJ1-6	-	CASSLMASGTSNSPLHF	TGTGCCAGCAGCCTAATGGCTAGCGGGACGAGTAATTCACCCCTCCACTTT
TRBV29-1	-	TRBJ2-1	few	CSVAANEQFF	TGCAGCGTTGCGGCGAATGAGCAGTTCTTC
TRBV2	-	TRBJ2-5	-	CASRNGQNQPQYF	TGTGCCAGCAGAAACGGACAAAATCAGCCCCAGTACTTC
TRBV6-2/TRBV6-3	TRBD2	TRBJ2-7	few	CAGGEAYEQYF	TGTGCCGGGGGGGAGGCATACGAGCAGTACTTC
TRBV11-2	-	TRBJ2-5	-	CASSIGHRETQYF	TGTGCCAGCAGCATTGGACATCGGGAGACCCAGTACTTC
TRBV29-1	-	TRBJ2-2	-	CSVGAVNTGELSW	TGCAGCGTTGGGGCGGTGAACACCGGGGAGCTGTCTTGG
TRBV29-1	TRBD1	TRBJ1-2	-	CSVETGVFGYGYTF	TGCAGCGTTGAGACAGGGGTCTTCGGTTATGGCTACACCTTC
TRBV25-1	-	TRBJ2-1	few	CASSELWKRNEQFF	TGTGCCAGCAGTGAATTGTGGAAAAGGAATGAGCAGTTCTTC
TRBV19	TRBD1	TRBJ1-5	many	CASSPRRDREHQPQHF	TGTGCCAGTAGTCCGCGCCGGGACAGGGAGCACCAGCCCCAGCATTTT
TRBV18	-	TRBJ2-7	many	CASSPRSGSDEQYF	TGTGCCAGCTCACCACGGTCAGGGTCGGACGAGCAGTACTTC
TRBV10-3	-	TRBJ2-7	many	CAISDVENSEQYF	TGTGCCATCAGTGACGTGGAAAATAGCGAGCAGTACTTC
TRBV25-1	TRBD1	TRBJ2-7	-	CASSEQQGVYEQYF	TGTGCCAGCAGTGAACAGCAGGGGGTGTACGAGCAGTACTTC
TRBV7-6	-	TRBJ1-4	few	CASSLAGPTNEKLFF	TGTGCCAGCAGCTTGGCTGGGCCAACTAATGAAAAACTGTTTTTT
TRBV6-2/TRBV6-3	-	TRBJ1-1	-	CAREQVNTEAFF	TGTGCTAGAGAACAGGTGAACACTGAAGCTTTCTTT
TRBV9	TRBD2	TRBJ2-7	-	CASSLEGTSLHEQYF	TGTGCCAGCAGCTTAGAGGGGACTAGCCTACACGAGCAGTACTTC
TRBV29-1	-	TRBJ1-3	-	CSVEDHGFGNTIYF	TGCAGCGTTGAAGATCACGGATTCGGAAACACCATATATTTT
TRBV30	-	TRBJ1-2	many	CAWSVLYGYTF	TGTGCCTGGAGTGTACTTTACGGCTACACCTTC
TRBV7-9	-	TRBJ1-1	many	CASSFQERTAEAFF	TGTGCCAGCAGCTTCCAAGAGCGTACCGCTGAAGCTTTCTTT
TRBV7-3	-	TRBJ2-2	many	CASSLDPRNTGELFF	TGTGCCAGCAGCCTCGACCCTAGGAACACCGGGGAGCTGTTTTTT
TRBV29-1	TRBD1	TRBJ2-1	many	CSVVRTGIDEQFF	TGCAGCGTTGTAAGGACAGGGATCGATGAGCAGTTCTTC
TRBV29-1	TRBD1	TRBJ2-7	many	CSVDRTGNAHEQYF	TGCAGCGTTGACCGGACAGGGAATGCCCACGAGCAGTACTTC
TRBV29-1	-	TRBJ2-2	many	CSVEDRQGPNTGELFF	TGCAGCGTTGAAGATCGGCAGGGACCGAACACCGGGGAGCTGTTTTTT
TRBV13	TRBD2	TRBJ2-7	-	CASSFLSGGLAGGESSYEQYF	TGTGCCAGCAGCTTCCTCTCGGGGGGACTAGCGGGCGGGGAGAGCTCCTACGAGCAGTACTTC
TRBV29-1	-	TRBJ1-1	once	CSVELREKYNEAFF	TGCAGCGTTGAATTACGGGAGAAGTACAATGAAGCTTTCTTT
TRBV5-4	TRBD1	TRBJ2-6	-	CASSLGTGTNVLTF	TGTGCCAGCAGCTTGGGGACAGGGACCAACGTCCTGACTTTC
TRBV29-1	TRBD2	TRBJ2-7	once	CSVARLAGDEQYF	TGCAGCGTTGCCCGACTAGCGGGAGACGAGCAGTACTTC
TRBV7-6	TRBD1	TRBJ1-4	many	CASSSDRGPNEKLFF	TGTGCCAGCAGCTCCGACAGGGGGCCTAATGAAAAACTGTTTTTT
TRBV29-1	-	TRBJ2-7	once	CSLASFWRETTYEQYF	TGCAGCTTAGCCAGTTTTTGGCGGGAAACAACCTACGAGCAGTACTTC
TRBV30	TRBD1	TRBJ1-5	few	CAWSVPGQPSNQPQHF	TGTGCCTGGAGTGTACCGGGACAGCCTAGCAATCAGCCCCAGCATTTT
TRBV29-1	-	TRBJ2-7	-	CSSPVRGLSYEQYF	TGCAGCTCGCCCGTCCGGGGCCTCTCCTACGAGCAGTACTTC
TRBV6-5	TRBD1	TRBJ1-5	-	CASMAGQGNQPQHF	TGTGCCAGCATGGCGGGACAGGGCAATCAGCCCCAGCATTTT
TRBV25-1	-	TRBJ2-3	few	CASPPERNTDTQYF	TGTGCCAGCCCCCCGGAACGAAACACAGATACGCAGTATTTT
TRBV5-4	-	TRBJ2-5	-	CASSLTGSREGRAQYF	TGTGCCAGCAGCTTGACAGGGAGCCGAGAGGGACGGGCCCAGTACTTC
TRBV12-3/TRBV12-4	-	TRBJ1-1	many	CASNQRGGFNTEAFF	TGTGCCAGCAACCAAAGAGGGGGGTTTAACACTGAAGCTTTCTTT
TRBV6-5	-	TRBJ1-2	many	CASSYGSGGYTF	TGTGCCAGCAGTTACGGAAGCGGAGGCTACACCTTC
TRBV25-1	-	TRBJ1-6	-	CASSDPRGGHSPLHF	TGTGCCAGCAGTGATCCCAGGGGCGGTCATTCACCCCTCCACTTT
TRBV7-6	-	TRBJ1-3	-	CASSYTGSGNTIYF	TGTGCCAGCAGCTACACAGGGTCAGGAAACACCATATATTTT
TRBV20-1	TRBD2	TRBJ2-7	-	CSGVAGSYEQYF	TGCAGTGGGGTAGCGGGATCCTACGAGCAGTACTTC
TRBV27	TRBD2	TRBJ2-7	-	CATKIAEGGRADEQYF	TGTGCCACAAAAATCGCGGAGGGCGGGAGGGCCGATGAGCAGTACTTC
TRBV7-7	TRBD2	TRBJ2-5	once	CASSLGGAGGQETQYF	TGTGCTAGCAGCTTAGGGGGAGCGGGGGGTCAAGAGACCCAGTACTTC
TRBV20-1	-	TRBJ2-7	-	CSARDLDSGTYEQYF	TGCAGTGCTAGAGATCTCGACTCTGGAACCTACGAGCAGTACTTC
TRBV20-1	TRBD2	TRBJ2-7	-	CLTGGGRGEQYF	TGCCTAACGGGGGGGGGGCGCGGAGAGCAGTACTTC
TRBV12-3/TRBV12-4	-	TRBJ1-4	many	CASSPTWGEVNEKLFF	TGTGCCAGCAGTCCGACATGGGGGGAAGTAAATGAAAAACTGTTTTTT
TRBV20-1	TRBD1	TRBJ1-2	-	CSVLDRGRTNYGYTF	TGCAGTGTTCTGGACAGGGGGAGGACGAACTATGGCTACACCTTC
TRBV7-6	TRBD2	TRBJ2-7	-	CPSGRADIEQYF	TGTCCCAGCGGGAGGGCCGATATCGAGCAGTACTTC
TRBV15	TRBD1	TRBJ1-5	few	CATSTTGTGFNQPQHF	TGTGCCACCAGCACCACCGGGACAGGGTTTAATCAGCCCCAGCATTTT